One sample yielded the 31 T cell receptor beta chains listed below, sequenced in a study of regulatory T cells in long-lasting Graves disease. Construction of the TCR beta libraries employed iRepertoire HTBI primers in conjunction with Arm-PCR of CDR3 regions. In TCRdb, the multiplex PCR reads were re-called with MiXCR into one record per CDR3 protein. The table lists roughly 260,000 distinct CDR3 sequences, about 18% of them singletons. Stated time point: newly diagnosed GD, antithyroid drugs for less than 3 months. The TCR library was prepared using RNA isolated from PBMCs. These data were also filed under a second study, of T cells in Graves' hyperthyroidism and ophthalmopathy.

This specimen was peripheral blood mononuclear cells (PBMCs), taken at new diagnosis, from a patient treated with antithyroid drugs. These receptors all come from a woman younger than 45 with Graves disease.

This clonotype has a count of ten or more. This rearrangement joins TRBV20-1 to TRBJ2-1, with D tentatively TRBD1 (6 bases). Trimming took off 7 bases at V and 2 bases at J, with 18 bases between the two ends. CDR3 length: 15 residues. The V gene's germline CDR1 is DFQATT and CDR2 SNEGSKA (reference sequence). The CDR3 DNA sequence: TGCAGTGTCCAGAGAGAACAGGGCCCCTACAATGAGCAGTTCTTC. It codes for CSVQREQGPYNEQFF.

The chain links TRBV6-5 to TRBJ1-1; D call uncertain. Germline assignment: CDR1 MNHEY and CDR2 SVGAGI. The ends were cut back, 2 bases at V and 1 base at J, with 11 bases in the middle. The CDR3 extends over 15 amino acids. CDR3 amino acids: CASSYTRTANTEAFF. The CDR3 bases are TGTGCCAGCAGTTACACAAGGACGGCGAACACTGAAGCTTTCTTT.

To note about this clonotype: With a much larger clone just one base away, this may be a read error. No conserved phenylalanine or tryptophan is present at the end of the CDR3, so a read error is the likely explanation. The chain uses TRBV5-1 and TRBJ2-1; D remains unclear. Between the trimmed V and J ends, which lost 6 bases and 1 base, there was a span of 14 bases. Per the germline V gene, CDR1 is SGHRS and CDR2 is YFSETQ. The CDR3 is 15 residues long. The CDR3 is CASITGPGSYNEQFS. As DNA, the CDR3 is TGCGCCAGCATTACGGGTCCAGGATCCTACAATGAGCAGTTCTCC.

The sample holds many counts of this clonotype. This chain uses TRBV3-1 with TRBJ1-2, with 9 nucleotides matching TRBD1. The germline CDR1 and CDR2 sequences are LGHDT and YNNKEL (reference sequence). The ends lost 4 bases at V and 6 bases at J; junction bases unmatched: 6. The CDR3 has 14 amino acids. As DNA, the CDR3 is TGTGCCAGCAGCCTCGAGACAGGGGGTAATGGCTACACCTTC. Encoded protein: CASSLETGGNGYTF.

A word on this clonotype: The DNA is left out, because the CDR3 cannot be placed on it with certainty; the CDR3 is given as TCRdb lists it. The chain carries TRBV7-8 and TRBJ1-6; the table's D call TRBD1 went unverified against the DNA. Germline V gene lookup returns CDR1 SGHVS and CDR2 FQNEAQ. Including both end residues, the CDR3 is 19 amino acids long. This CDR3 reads CASSFYICSALQGFAPLHF.

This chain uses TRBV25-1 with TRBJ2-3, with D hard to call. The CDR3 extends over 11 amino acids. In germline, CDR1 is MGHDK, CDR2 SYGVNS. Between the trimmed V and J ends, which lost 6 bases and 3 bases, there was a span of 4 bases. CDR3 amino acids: CASRQTDTQYF. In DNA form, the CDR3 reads TGTGCCAGCAGGCAGACAGATACGCAGTATTTT.

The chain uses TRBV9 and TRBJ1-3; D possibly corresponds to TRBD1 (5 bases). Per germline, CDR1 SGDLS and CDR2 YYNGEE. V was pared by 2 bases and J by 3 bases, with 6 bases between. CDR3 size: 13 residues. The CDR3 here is CASSVDSGNTIYF. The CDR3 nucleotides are TGTGCCAGCAGCGTCGACAGTGGAAACACCATATATTTT.

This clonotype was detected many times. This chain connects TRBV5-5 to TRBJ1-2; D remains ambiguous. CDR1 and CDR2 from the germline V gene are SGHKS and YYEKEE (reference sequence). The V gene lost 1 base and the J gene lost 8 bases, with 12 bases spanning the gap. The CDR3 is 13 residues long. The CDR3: CASSLPDPAGYTF. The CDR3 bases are TGTGCCAGCAGCTTGCCAGACCCGGCGGGCTACACCTTC.

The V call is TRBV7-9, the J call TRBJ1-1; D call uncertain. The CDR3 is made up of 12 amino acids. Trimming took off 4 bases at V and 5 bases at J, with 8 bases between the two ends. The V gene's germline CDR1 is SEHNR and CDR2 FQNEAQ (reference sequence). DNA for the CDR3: TGTGCCAGCAGCTCCGAATTGACTGAAGCTTTCTTT. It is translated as CASSSELTEAFF.

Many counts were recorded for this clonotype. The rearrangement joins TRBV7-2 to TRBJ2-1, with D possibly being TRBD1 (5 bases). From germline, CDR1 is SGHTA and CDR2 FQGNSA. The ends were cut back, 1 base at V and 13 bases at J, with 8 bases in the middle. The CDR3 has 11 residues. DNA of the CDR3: TGTGCCAGCAGCTTAGACAGGATCCAGTTCTTC. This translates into CASSLDRIQFF.

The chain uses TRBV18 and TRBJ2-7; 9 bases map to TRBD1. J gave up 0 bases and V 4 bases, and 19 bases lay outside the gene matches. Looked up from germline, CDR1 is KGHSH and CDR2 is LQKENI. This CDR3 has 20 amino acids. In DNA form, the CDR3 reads TGTGCCAGCTCACGTCTGTCCGGGACAGGGACCACTACGAGCTCCTACGAGCAGTACTTC. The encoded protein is CASSRLSGTGTTTSSYEQYF.

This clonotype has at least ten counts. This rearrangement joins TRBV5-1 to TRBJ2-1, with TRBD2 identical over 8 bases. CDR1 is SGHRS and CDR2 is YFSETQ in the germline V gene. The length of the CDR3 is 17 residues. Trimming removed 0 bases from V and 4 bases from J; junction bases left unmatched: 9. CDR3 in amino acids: CASSLAAGGEFYNEQFF. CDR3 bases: TGCGCCAGCAGCTTGGCCGCGGGGGGCGAATTTTACAATGAGCAGTTCTTC.

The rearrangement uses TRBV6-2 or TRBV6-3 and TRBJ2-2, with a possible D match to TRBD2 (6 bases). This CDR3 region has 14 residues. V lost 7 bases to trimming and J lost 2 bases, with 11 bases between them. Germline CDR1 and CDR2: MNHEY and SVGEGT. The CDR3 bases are TGTGCCAGCACTAACGGGGGTAACACCGGGGAGCTGTTTTTT. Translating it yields CASTNGGNTGELFF.

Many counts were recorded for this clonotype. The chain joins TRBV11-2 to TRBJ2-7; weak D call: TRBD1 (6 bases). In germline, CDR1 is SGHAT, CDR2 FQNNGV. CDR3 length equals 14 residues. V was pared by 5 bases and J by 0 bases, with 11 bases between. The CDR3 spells CASSPTTGSYEQYF. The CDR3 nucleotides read TGTGCCAGCAGCCCCACGACAGGCTCCTACGAGCAGTACTTC.

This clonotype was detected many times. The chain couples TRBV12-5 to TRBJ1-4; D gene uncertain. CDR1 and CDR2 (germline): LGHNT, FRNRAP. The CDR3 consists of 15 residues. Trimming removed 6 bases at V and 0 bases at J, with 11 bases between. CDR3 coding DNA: TGTGCTAGTGGCACATCATTGGCAACTAATGAAAAACTGTTTTTT. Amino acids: CASGTSLATNEKLFF.

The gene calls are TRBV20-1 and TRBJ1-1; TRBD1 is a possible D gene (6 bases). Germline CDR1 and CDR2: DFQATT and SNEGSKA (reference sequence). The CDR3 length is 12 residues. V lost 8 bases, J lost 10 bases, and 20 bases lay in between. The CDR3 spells CSIEGGGGGAFF. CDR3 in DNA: TGCAGTATCGAGGGGGGGGGGGGGGGAGCTTTCTTT.

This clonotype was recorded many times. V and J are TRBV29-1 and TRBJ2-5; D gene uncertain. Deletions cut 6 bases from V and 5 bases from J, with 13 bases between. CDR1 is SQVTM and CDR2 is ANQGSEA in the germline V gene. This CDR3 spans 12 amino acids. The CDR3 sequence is CSVVWAGETQYF. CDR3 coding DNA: TGCAGCGTCGTTTGGGCCGGGGAGACCCAGTACTTC.

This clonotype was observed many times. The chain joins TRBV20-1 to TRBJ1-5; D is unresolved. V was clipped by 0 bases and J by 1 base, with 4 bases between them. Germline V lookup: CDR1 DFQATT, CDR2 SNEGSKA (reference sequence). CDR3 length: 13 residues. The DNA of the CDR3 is TGCAGTGCTAGAGAAGACAGCAATCAGCCCCAGCATTTT. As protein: CSAREDSNQPQHF.

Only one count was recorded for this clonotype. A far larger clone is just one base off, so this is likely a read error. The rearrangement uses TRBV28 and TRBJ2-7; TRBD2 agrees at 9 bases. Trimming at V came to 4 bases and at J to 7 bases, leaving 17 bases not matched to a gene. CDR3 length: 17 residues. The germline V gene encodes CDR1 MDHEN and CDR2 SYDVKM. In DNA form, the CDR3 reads TGTGCCAGCAGTTCCCTCCAGCGGGGGGTCTCCTACAATGAGCAGTACTTC. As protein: CASSSLQRGVSYNEQYF. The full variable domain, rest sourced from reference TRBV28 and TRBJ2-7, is DVKVTQSSRYLVKRTGEKVFLECVQDMDHENMFWYRQDPGLGLRLIYFSYDVKMKEKGDIPEGYSVSREKKERFSLILESASTNQTSMYLCASSSLQRGVSYNEQYFGPGTRLTVT.

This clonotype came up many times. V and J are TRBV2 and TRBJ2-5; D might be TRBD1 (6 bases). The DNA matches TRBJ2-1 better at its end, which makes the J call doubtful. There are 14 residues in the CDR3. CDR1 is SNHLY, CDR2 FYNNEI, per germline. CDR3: CASSTGIEYNEQFF. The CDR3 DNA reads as TGTGCCAGCAGTACAGGGATTGAATACAATGAGCAGTTCTTC.

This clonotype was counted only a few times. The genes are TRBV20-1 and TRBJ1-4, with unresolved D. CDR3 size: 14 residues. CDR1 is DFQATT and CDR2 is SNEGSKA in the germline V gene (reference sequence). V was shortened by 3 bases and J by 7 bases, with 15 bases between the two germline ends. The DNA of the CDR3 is TGCAGTGCTAGTCTCCGGGGAATGGGTGAAAAACTGTTTTTT. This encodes CSASLRGMGEKLFF.

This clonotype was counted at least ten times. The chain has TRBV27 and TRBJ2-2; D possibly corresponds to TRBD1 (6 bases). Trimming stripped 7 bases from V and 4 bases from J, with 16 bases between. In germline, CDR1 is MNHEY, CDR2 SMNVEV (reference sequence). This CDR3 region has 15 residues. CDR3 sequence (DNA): TGTGCCAGCACCCTTTTACAGGGCGGCACCGGGGAGCTGTTTTTT. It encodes CASTLLQGGTGELFF.

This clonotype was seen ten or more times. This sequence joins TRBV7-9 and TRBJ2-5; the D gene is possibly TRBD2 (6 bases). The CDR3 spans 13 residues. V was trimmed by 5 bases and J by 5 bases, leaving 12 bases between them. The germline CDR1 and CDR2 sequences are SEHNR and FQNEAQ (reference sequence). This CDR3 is CASSPWGVETQYF. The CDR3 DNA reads TGTGCCAGCAGCCCCTGGGGGGTCGAGACCCAGTACTTC.

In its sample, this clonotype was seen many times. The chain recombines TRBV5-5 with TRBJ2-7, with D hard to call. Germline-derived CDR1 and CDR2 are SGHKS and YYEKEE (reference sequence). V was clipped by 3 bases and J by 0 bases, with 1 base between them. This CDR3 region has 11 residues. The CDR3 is CASSYSYEQYF. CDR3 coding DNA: TGTGCCAGCAGCTACTCCTACGAGCAGTACTTC.

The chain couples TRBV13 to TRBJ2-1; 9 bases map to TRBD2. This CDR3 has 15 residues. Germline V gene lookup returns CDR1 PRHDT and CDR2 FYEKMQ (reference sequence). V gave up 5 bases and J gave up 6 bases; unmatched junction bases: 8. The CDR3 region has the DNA TGTGCCAGCAGCGACCCTAGCGGGGTGGGCAATGAGCAGTTCTTC. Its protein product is CASSDPSGVGNEQFF.

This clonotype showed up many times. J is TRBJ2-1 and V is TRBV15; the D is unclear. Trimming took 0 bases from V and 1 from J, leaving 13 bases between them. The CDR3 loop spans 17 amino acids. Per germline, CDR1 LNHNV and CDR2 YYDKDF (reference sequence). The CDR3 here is CATSRDPGRRSYNEQFF. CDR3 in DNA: TGTGCCACCAGCAGAGATCCAGGACGGCGATCCTACAATGAGCAGTTCTTC.

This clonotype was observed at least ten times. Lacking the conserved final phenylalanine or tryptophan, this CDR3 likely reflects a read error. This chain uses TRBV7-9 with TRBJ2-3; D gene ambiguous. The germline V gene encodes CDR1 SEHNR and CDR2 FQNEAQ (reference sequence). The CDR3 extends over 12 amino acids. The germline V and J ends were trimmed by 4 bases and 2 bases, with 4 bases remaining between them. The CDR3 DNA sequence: TGTGCCAGCAGCTCGAACACAGATACGCAGTATTCT. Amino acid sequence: CASSSNTDTQYS.

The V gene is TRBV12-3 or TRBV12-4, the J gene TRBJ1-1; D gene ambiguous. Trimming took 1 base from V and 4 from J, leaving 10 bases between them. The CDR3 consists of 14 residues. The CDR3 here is CASSLVTATTEAFF. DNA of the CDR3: TGTGCCAGCAGTTTAGTTACAGCTACCACTGAAGCTTTCTTT.

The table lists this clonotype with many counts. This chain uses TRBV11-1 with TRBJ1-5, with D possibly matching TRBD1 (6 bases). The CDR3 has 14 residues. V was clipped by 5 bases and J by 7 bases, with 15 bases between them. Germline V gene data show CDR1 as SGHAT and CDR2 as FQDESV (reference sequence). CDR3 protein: CASSITGSGQPQHF. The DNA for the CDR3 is TGTGCCAGCAGCATCACAGGGTCCGGACAGCCCCAGCATTTT.

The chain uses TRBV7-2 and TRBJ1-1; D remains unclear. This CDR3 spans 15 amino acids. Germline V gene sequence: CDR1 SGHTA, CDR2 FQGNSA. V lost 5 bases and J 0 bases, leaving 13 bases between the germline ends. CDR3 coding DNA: TGTGCCAGCAGCCCCCGCGTGGCGGTGAACACTGAAGCTTTCTTT. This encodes CASSPRVAVNTEAFF.

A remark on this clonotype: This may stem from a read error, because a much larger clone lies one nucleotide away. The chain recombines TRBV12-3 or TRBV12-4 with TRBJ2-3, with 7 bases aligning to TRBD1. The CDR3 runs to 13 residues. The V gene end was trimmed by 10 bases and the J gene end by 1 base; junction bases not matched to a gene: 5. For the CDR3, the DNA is TGTGCCACCGGACAGGCTGGCACAGATACGCAGTATTTT. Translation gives CATGQAGTDTQYF.